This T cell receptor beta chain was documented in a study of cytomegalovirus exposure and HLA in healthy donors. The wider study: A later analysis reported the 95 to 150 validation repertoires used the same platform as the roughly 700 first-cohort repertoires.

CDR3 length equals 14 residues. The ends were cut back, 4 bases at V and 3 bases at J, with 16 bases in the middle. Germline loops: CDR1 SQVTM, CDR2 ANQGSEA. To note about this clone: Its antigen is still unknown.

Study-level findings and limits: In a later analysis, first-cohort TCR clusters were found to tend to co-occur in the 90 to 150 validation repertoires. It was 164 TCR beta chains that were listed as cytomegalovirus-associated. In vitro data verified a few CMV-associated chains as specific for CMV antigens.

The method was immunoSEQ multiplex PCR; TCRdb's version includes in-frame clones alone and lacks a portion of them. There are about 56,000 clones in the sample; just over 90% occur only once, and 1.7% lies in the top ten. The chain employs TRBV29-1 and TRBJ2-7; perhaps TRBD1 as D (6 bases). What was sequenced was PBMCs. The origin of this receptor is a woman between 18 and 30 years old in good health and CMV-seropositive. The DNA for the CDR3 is TGCAGCGTTGGTGGGGTAGGGGGTAGCTACGAGCAGTACTTC. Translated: CSVGGVGGSYEQYF.